These T cell receptor beta chains were read from a single sample in a study of blood T cell repertoires in COVID-19. The table came from immunoSEQ multiplex PCR; TCRdb's copy has only in-frame clones and leaves some out. The sample lists about 77,000 clones; roughly 78% were seen once. The specimen sequenced was peripheral blood. The source of these receptors is a woman in her 70s with acute or convalescent COVID-19. CDR3s include the opening cysteine and the closing phenylalanine or tryptophan. The D gene is left open where the match is weak. Not every row has a clone size; where given, it reads once, few, many or a size class.

V gene: TRBV12-2; clone size: once; D gene: NA; J gene: TRBJ2-3; CDR3 protein: CASRIGRDTQYF; CDR3 DNA: TGTGCAAGTCGTATAGGGAGGGATACGCAGTATTTT
V gene: TRBV7-9; clone size: once; D gene: NA; J gene: TRBJ2-7; CDR3 protein: CASSPGPGEPYEQYF; CDR3 DNA: TGTGCCAGCAGCCCGGGACCGGGAGAGCCCTACGAGCAGTACTTC
V gene: TRBV6-5; clone size: NA; D gene: NA; J gene: TRBJ1-3; CDR3 protein: CASSYDRTGNTIYF; CDR3 DNA: TGTGCCAGCAGTTACGACAGAACTGGAAACACCATATATTTT
V gene: TRBV7-9; clone size: NA; D gene: NA; J gene: TRBJ1-1; CDR3 protein: CASSLIQGDTEAFF; CDR3 DNA: TGTGCCAGCAGCTTGATTCAGGGTGACACTGAAGCTTTCTTT
V gene: TRBV5-1; clone size: NA; D gene: NA; J gene: TRBJ1-1; CDR3 protein: CASSSGFGEGSEAFF; CDR3 DNA: TGCGCCAGCAGCTCTGGTTTCGGGGAAGGGAGTGAAGCTTTCTTT
V gene: TRBV5-6; clone size: NA; D gene: NA; J gene: TRBJ2-7; CDR3 protein: CASSRGLYEQYF; CDR3 DNA: TGTGCCAGCAGCCGAGGACTCTACGAGCAGTACTTC
V gene: TRBV7-9; clone size: few; D gene: TRBD1; J gene: TRBJ2-1; CDR3 protein: CASSLGEQGASYNEQFF; CDR3 DNA: TGTGCCAGCAGCTTGGGGGAACAGGGGGCTTCCTACAATGAGCAGTTCTTC
V gene: TRBV12-3/TRBV12-4; clone size: NA; D gene: NA; J gene: TRBJ1-1; CDR3 protein: CASSFWSQRAFF; CDR3 DNA: TGTGCCAGCAGTTTTTGGTCCCAGCGGGCTTTCTTT
V gene: TRBV9; clone size: NA; D gene: NA; J gene: TRBJ1-2; CDR3 protein: CASSARDYGYTF; CDR3 DNA: TGTGCCAGCAGCGCCAGGGACTATGGCTACACCTTC
V gene: TRBV5-4; clone size: NA; D gene: TRBD2; J gene: TRBJ2-5; CDR3 protein: CASSLGLALQETQYF; CDR3 DNA: TGTGCCAGCAGCTTAGGACTAGCACTACAAGAGACCCAGTACTTC
V gene: TRBV11-2; clone size: NA; D gene: TRBD1; J gene: TRBJ1-2; CDR3 protein: CASTPPGQGIIYGYTF; CDR3 DNA: TGTGCCAGCACCCCTCCGGGACAGGGTATTATCTATGGCTACACCTTC
V gene: TRBV4-3; clone size: once; D gene: TRBD2; J gene: TRBJ2-5; CDR3 protein: CASSSRGVEETQYF; CDR3 DNA: TGCGCCAGCAGCTCCCGGGGGGTCGAAGAGACCCAGTACTTC
V gene: TRBV6-2/TRBV6-3; clone size: NA; D gene: NA; J gene: TRBJ1-5; CDR3 protein: CASSYSPRDSHQPQHF; CDR3 DNA: TGTGCCAGCAGTTACTCACCCAGGGATAGTCACCAGCCCCAGCATTTT
V gene: TRBV5-1; clone size: NA; D gene: TRBD1; J gene: TRBJ1-1; CDR3 protein: CASSLASGTGNTEAFF; CDR3 DNA: TGCGCCAGCAGCTTGGCCTCTGGGACAGGGAACACTGAAGCTTTCTTT
V gene: TRBV7-8; clone size: NA; D gene: NA; J gene: TRBJ1-4; CDR3 protein: CASSSTLTGSATNEKLFF; CDR3 DNA: TGTGCCAGCAGCTCGACCCTAACAGGGAGCGCCACTAATGAAAAACTGTTTTTT
V gene: TRBV3-1/TRBV3-2; clone size: NA; D gene: NA; J gene: TRBJ1-2; CDR3 protein: CASSQEDRPLGYTF; CDR3 DNA: TGTGCCAGCAGCCAAGAAGACAGGCCCCTGGGCTACACCTTC
V gene: TRBV5-1; clone size: NA; D gene: TRBD1; J gene: TRBJ1-1; CDR3 protein: CASSHAPRDRGLNTEAFF; CDR3 DNA: TGCGCCAGCAGCCACGCTCCCCGGGACAGGGGGCTGAACACTGAAGCTTTCTTT
V gene: TRBV6-5; clone size: NA; D gene: TRBD1; J gene: TRBJ2-1; CDR3 protein: CASIPQGAGRGEQFF; CDR3 DNA: TGTGCCAGCATTCCACAGGGGGCGGGGAGGGGTGAGCAGTTCTTC
V gene: TRBV3-1/TRBV3-2; clone size: NA; D gene: TRBD1; J gene: TRBJ2-1; CDR3 protein: CASSPYRGHEQFF; CDR3 DNA: TGTGCCAGCAGCCCCTACAGGGGCCATGAGCAGTTCTTC
V gene: TRBV6-5; clone size: NA; D gene: TRBD1; J gene: TRBJ2-1; CDR3 protein: CASRPRTGLYNEQFF; CDR3 DNA: TGTGCCAGCAGGCCTCGGACAGGTCTGTACAATGAGCAGTTCTTC
V gene: TRBV4-3; clone size: NA; D gene: NA; J gene: TRBJ1-2; CDR3 protein: CASSQVNRDSSGYTF; CDR3 DNA: TGCGCCAGCAGCCAAGTAAACAGGGATTCGAGTGGCTACACCTTC
V gene: TRBV29-1; clone size: NA; D gene: NA; J gene: TRBJ1-5; CDR3 protein: CSVETGRGQPQHF; CDR3 DNA: TGCAGCGTTGAAACAGGACGAGGACAGCCCCAGCATTTT
V gene: TRBV10-3; clone size: NA; D gene: NA; J gene: TRBJ2-5; CDR3 protein: CAISERLETQYF; CDR3 DNA: TGTGCCATCAGTGAGCGACTTGAGACCCAGTACTTC
V gene: TRBV9; clone size: once; D gene: NA; J gene: TRBJ1-1; CDR3 protein: CASSVGGNGAEAFF; CDR3 DNA: TGTGCCAGCAGCGTAGGCGGCAACGGAGCTGAAGCTTTCTTT
V gene: TRBV27; clone size: NA; D gene: TRBD1; J gene: TRBJ1-2; CDR3 protein: CASNDRENYGYTF; CDR3 DNA: TGTGCCAGCAATGACAGGGAGAACTATGGCTACACCTTC
V gene: TRBV19; clone size: NA; D gene: NA; J gene: TRBJ2-1; CDR3 protein: CASSDLFGSDNEQFF; CDR3 DNA: TGTGCCAGTAGTGACTTATTCGGGTCAGACAATGAGCAGTTCTTC